This TCR beta chain was sequenced for a study of T cell responses to AZD1222 COVID-19 vaccine. Study as a whole: Second-dose timings of about 4 or about 12 weeks were pooled. General study points: There were mostly white British donors and more females than males, and clonal diversity was possibly underestimated. Nearly half of spike-specific TCRs reportedly go after variant regions that carry no mutations. All repertoire sampling was performed exclusively after the peak T cell response.

V was clipped by 4 bases and J by 6 bases; unmatched bases: 7. The V gene's germline CDR1 is SGDLS and CDR2 YYNGEE. The length of the CDR3 is 15 residues. As regards this clone: Its specificity is unknown.

Profiled with immunoSEQ multiplex PCR; TCRdb holds only in-frame clones, not every one. This table holds some 90,000 clones, around 86% found once. The sequenced sample was peripheral blood, obtained on day 0 of AZD1222 vaccination. This TCR was recovered from an adult in good health. The rearrangement links TRBV9 to TRBJ1-6; 7 bases are a match to TRBD1. The CDR3 protein is CASSTGQALNSPLHF. The CDR3 region has the DNA TGTGCCAGCAGCACCGGACAGGCCCTTAATTCACCCCTCCACTTT.